This T cell receptor beta chain was obtained from a study of identical twins (dated by TCRdb to the mid-2010s). With regard to the full study: To test whether fetal clonotypes persist, this study deep-sequenced TCR alpha and beta repertoires from monozygotic twins, from unrelated adults of various ages, and from cord blood. Replicate twin experiments were performed at different times using different library preparation protocols to rule out contamination.

Every donor in the study was a healthy Caucasian. The twin cohort consisted of three pairs of female monozygotic twins, all aged roughly 18 to 30 years. Positive isolation kits from Invitrogen were used to isolate CD4+ and CD8+ T cell populations. The library was generated by 5' RACE. For sequencing, an Illumina HiSeq 2000 was employed. A universal primer binding site was introduced by template switching, and a unique molecular identifier was present in the final cDNA, enabling accurate counting of TCR cDNA molecules. Specific primers in the conserved constant-segment region were used to synthesize first-strand cDNA for TCR alpha and beta chains. Each cDNA library was double barcoded, with a SMART-Mk sample barcode plus Illumina barcodes, to control for contamination. TruSeq adapter sequences, together with Illumina sample barcodes, were added in two successive PCR steps. The TCR alpha and beta cDNA libraries were sequenced on the Illumina HiSeq platform using custom primers. In the paper's pipeline: MiGEC processed the raw reads to extract unique molecular identifiers, while MiXCR was used to determine the CDR3 positions. For each individual, recombination models were inferred using an EM algorithm with the repgenHMM and IGoR tools. Shared clonotypes were analyzed with the tcR package in R, and sharing was normalized by the product of cloneset sizes. To study raw recombination free of thymic and clonal selection effects, out-of-frame nonproductive sequences were analyzed. TCRdb applied fastp at Q25 and MiXCR to the public reads, then kept only in-frame beta chains. Each CDR3 protein appears once, grouped with its most common genes and DNA. V and J calls and clone size were set by TCRdb, not the authors. The sample table shows some 320,000 distinct CDR3 sequences, and 9% to 15% are seen once. 6% to 9% of the sample is taken by the ten largest.

CDR1 is given as SGHKS and CDR2 as YYEKEE, both from the germline V gene (reference sequence). V gives up 0 bases and J gives up 11 bases, and the segment between their germline ends measures 23 bases. The CDR3 holds 16 amino acids from the cysteine to the phenylalanine. Here the CDR3 DNA is all that survives: 48 bases in frame from base 1. Points on this clonotype: Its antigen specificity is not known. Base qualities are missing; no much larger clone stands one base away.

Here is what the overall study found, with its caveats: Invariant T cells such as MAIT and iNKT could partly confound zero-insertion analyses, although diverse VJ usage argued against such confounding for most clonotypes. Because the same donors could not be followed over many years, the conclusions depended on cross-sectional statistical analysis. Compared with coincidental sharing between unrelated individuals, out-of-frame TCR alpha sequences shared between twins showed an excess of sequences with low generation probability. Abundant cord blood beta clonotypes carried fewer insertions; young adult naive repertoires showed a weaker similar trend, while memory repertoires showed none. In monozygotic twins, out-of-frame TCR alpha sharing was systematically underestimated by recombination models, although the models agreed with sharing between unrelated individuals. A weaker excess of twin sharing was found in beta out-of-frame sequences because the signal-to-noise ratio was lowered by fewer shared sequences.

The sample was also linked to a second study, of yellow fever vaccine responses in identical twins. That second report states: The T cell response to vaccination in identical twins was reported by the authors to appear partly convergent and partly personalized. The study precisely tracked vaccine-responding T cell clones in identical twins.

The sequence was collected from a woman aged 18-30 years in good health. This sequence uses TRBV5-5 and TRBJ1-1; tentative D gene TRBD1, with 6 bases matching. Sequenced: CD8+ T cells sorted from blood. The CDR3 protein sequence reads: CASSLDRAKTLRFAFF. Here is the DNA: TGTGCCAGCAGCTTGGACAGGGCGAAGACTTTACGTTTCGCTTTCTTT.